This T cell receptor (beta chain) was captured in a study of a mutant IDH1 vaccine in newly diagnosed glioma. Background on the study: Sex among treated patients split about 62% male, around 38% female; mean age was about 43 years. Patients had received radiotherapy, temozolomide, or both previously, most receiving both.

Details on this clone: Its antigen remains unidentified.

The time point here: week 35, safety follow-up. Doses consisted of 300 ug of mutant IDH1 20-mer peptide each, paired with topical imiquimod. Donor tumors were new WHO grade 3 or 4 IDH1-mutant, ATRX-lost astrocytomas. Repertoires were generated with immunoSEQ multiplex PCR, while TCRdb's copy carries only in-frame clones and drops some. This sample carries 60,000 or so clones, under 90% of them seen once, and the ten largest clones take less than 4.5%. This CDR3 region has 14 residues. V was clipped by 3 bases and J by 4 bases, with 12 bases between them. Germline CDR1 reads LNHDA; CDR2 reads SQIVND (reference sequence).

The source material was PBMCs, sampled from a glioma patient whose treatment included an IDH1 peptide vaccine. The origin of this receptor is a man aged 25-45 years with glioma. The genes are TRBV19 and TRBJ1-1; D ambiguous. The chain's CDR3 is CASSIFKVSTEAFF. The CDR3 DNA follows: TGTGCCAGTAGTATTTTTAAGGTCTCCACTGAAGCTTTCTTT.